What follows are 12 T cell receptor beta chains derived from one specimen sequenced in a study of Ad26.COV2.S vaccination and SARS-CoV-2 variants. Clones were sequenced by immunoSEQ multiplex PCR, and TCRdb holds only the in-frame ones, with some missing. The sample includes more than 85,000 clones, 60% to 85% of them seen just once. Sequences were derived from peripheral blood, sampled after recovery from COVID-19. These receptors were collected from a human donor who had recovered from COVID-19.

The rearrangement uses TRBV6-2 or TRBV6-3 and TRBJ1-5; D call uncertain. Per the germline V gene, CDR1 is MNHEY and CDR2 is SVGEGT. Trimming cost V 2 bases and J 4 bases, with 9 bases left between them. The length of the CDR3 is 14 residues. The DNA of the CDR3 is TGTGCCAGCAGTTACCTAGCGGAGAATCAGCCCCAGCATTTT. Translation gives CASSYLAENQPQHF.

This clone was picked up one time. The V and J genes are TRBV6-1 and TRBJ2-7, with 9 bases aligning to TRBD1. Germline V gene data show CDR1 as MNHNS and CDR2 as SASEGT. V shed 3 bases, J shed 2 bases, and the junction held 5 bases outside the gene matches. The CDR3 length is 15 residues. CDR3 residues: CASSETGGNAYEQYF. The CDR3 DNA follows: TGTGCCAGCAGTGAGACAGGGGGAAACGCCTACGAGCAGTACTTC.

The chain links TRBV2 to TRBJ2-3; 8 bases are a match to TRBD2. CDR1 is SNHLY, CDR2 FYNNEI, per germline. With 8 bases clipped from V and 0 bases from J, the junction kept 7 bases outside the gene matches. This CDR3 has 15 residues. The CDR3 here is CASGGAGVSTDTQYF. The CDR3, as DNA: TGTGCCAGCGGAGGAGCGGGGGTTAGCACAGATACGCAGTATTTT.

The chain uses TRBV27 and TRBJ1-1; tentatively, D is TRBD1 (6 bases). CDR1 MNHEY and CDR2 SMNVEV come from the germline V gene (reference sequence). V lost 1 base and J 8 bases, leaving 14 bases between the germline ends. This CDR3 has 14 residues. The CDR3 DNA sequence: TGTGCCAGCAGTTTATTCGCAGGGGAAGTCGAAGCTTTCTTT. The encoded protein is CASSLFAGEVEAFF.

This CDR3 is CASSENYNSPLHF. The CDR3, as DNA: TGTGCCAGCAGTGAAAACTATAATTCACCCCTCCACTTT. The V gene is TRBV6-1, the J gene TRBJ1-6; D call uncertain. Germline-derived CDR1 and CDR2 are MNHNS and SASEGT. The CDR3 covers 13 residues. V lost 2 bases to trimming and J lost 3 bases, with 2 bases between them.

The genes are TRBV11-2 and TRBJ2-1, with a tentative D call TRBD1 (5 bases). The CDR3 sequence is 14 residues long. The V end was cut by 2 bases, the J end by 7 bases, with 12 bases between. Germline CDR1 reads SGHAT; CDR2 reads FQNNGV. This CDR3 reads CASSLLLDMNEQFF. CDR3 nucleotide sequence: TGTGCCAGCAGCTTACTGTTGGACATGAATGAGCAGTTCTTC. Based on the CDR3 plus reference TRBV11-2 and TRBJ2-1, the full variable domain is EAGVAQSPRYKIIEKRQSVAFWCNPISGHATLYWYQQILGQGPKLLIQFQNNGVVDDSQLPKDRFSAERLKGVDSTLKIQPAKLEDSAVYLCASSLLLDMNEQFFGPGTRLTVL.

This rearrangement joins TRBV29-1 to TRBJ2-3; D might be TRBD1 (5 bases). V shed 6 bases and J shed 0 bases, with 16 bases lying between them. CDR1 is SQVTM and CDR2 is ANQGSEA in the germline V gene. The CDR3 covers 15 residues. CDR3 bases: TGCAGCGTGGCAACCGACAGACCTAGCACAGATACGCAGTATTTT. Translating gives CSVATDRPSTDTQYF.

Regarding this clone: Other nucleotide sequences in the sample specify the same CDR3. The chain carries TRBV19 and TRBJ2-3; no clear D. Trimming left V 0 bases short and J 1 base short, with 8 bases between. This CDR3 contains 15 residues. Germline V lookup: CDR1 LNHDA, CDR2 SQIVND (reference sequence). The DNA of the CDR3 is TGTGCCAGTAGTATAGATGAACAGCGCACAGATACGCAGTATTTT. Its protein product is CASSIDEQRTDTQYF.

J is TRBJ2-3 and V is TRBV5-4; TRBD1 might be the D (5 bases). The CDR3 totals 14 residues. V lost 0 bases to trimming and J lost 3 bases, with 8 bases between them. Germline CDR1 is SGHNT and CDR2 is YYREEE (reference sequence). In nucleotides, the CDR3 is TGTGCCAGCAGCTTGGCCCAGGGAACAGATACGCAGTATTTT. Protein sequence: CASSLAQGTDTQYF.

The rearrangement uses TRBV19 and TRBJ1-1; no clear D. Germline CDR1 and CDR2: LNHDA and SQIVND (reference sequence). V gave up 8 bases and J gave up 2 bases, with 18 bases separating them. This CDR3 is 15 amino acids long. CDR3 bases: TGTGCCAGTCAAAGTCCCAAGGCGCCAAACACTGAAGCTTTCTTT. As protein: CASQSPKAPNTEAFF.

The chain has TRBV4-3 and TRBJ2-1; 9 bases match TRBD2. The CDR3 has 15 amino acids. Trimming took 0 bases from V and 13 from J; bases not matched to a gene: 10. Per the germline V gene, CDR1 is LGHNA and CDR2 is YSLEER. This CDR3 reads CASSQEALSSGEQFF. In nucleotides, the CDR3 is TGCGCCAGCAGCCAAGAGGCCCTCTCTAGCGGGGAACAGTTCTTC.

The rearrangement uses TRBV15 and TRBJ1-1, with 8 bases matching TRBD1. The CDR3 contains 13 residues. CDR1 LNHNV and CDR2 YYDKDF come from the germline V gene (reference sequence). The V segment lost 5 bases and the J segment 5 bases; nucleotides outside the gene matches: 4. CDR3 sequence: CATSSRTGTEAFF. The CDR3 region has the DNA TGTGCCACCAGCTCTCGGACAGGGACTGAAGCTTTCTTT.